Sequencing of this TCR beta chain was carried out in a study of post-analysis software for immune sequencing data. Study-wide background: The disease courses covered relapsing-remitting, secondary progressive and progressive-relapsing multiple sclerosis.

V shed 5 bases, J shed 6 bases, and the junction held 5 bases outside the gene matches. CDR1 DFQATT and CDR2 SNEGSKA come from the germline V gene (reference sequence). The CDR3 loop spans 13 amino acids. For this clonotype: Its antigen is as yet unknown.

Study-level findings and limits: F-measure co-clustering was strong for batch-matched samples. Five or six TRBV segments, TRBV5-6, TRBV5-1 and TRBV20-1 among them, were found more frequent in patients than controls. Multiple sclerosis was associated with a significant reduction in normalized Chao1 diversity relative to controls.

Included in the TCR beta cDNA libraries were unique molecular identifiers. Once about 0.85 to 10 million T cells were used, hundreds of thousands of cDNA molecules resulted. Using its own MiXCR run on the PCR reads, TCRdb lists one record per CDR3 protein. The table records approximately 730,000 distinct CDR3 sequences, 40% to 55% of them present only once. Sequencing used blood. The source is a girl aged 10 to 17 with multiple sclerosis. This rearrangement joins TRBV20-1 to TRBJ2-1; TRBD2 matches 9 bases. The CDR3 sequence: CSALTSGINEQFF. The CDR3 DNA sequence: TGCAGTGCTCTGACTAGCGGAATCAATGAGCAGTTCTTC.